Listed below are T cell receptor beta chains from one sample, sequenced in a study of human T cells and chemical hapten exposure. A single record per CDR3 protein comes from TCRdb applying MiXCR to the RACE reads. Of over 100,000 distinct CDR3 sequences in the sample, about 11% are singletons; the top ten hold more than 2%. The sample here was whole blood, taken in connection with sensitization to the hapten diphenylcyclopropenone (DPC). The receptors shown here come from a woman aged 45-60 years with alopecia areata. Some clones in this sample may be carry-over from other donors' samples. The CDR3 runs from the conserved cysteine through the conserved F or W. Fields, in order: clone size, V gene, D gene, J gene, CDR3 DNA, CDR3 protein. A D gene is named only where the DNA matches it firmly. For some rows the clone size is stated as once, few or many, or as a class when expanded; others skip it.

>many|TRBV3-1|-|TRBJ2-7
TGTGCCAGCAGCCAAGATCGGCGGGTCGGAGAAGAGCAGTACTTC
CASSQDRRVGEEQYF
>-|TRBV12-3/TRBV12-4|TRBD1|TRBJ2-6
TGTGCCAGCAGTTTGGTAGGGACAGGGGACTGGGCCAACGTCCTGACTTTC
CASSLVGTGDWANVLTF
>-|TRBV10-3|TRBD1|TRBJ1-2
TGTGCCATCAGTGACCCAGGGGGCGCGCAGGACGGCTACACCTTC
CAISDPGGAQDGYTF
>-|TRBV5-1|TRBD2|TRBJ2-3
TGCGCCAGCAGCCCCTCAAGTGGACTAGCGGGGGGCCCCGTCACAGATACGCAGTATTTT
CASSPSSGLAGGPVTDTQYF
>few|TRBV27|-|TRBJ2-3
TGTGCCAGCGGGACTCGGAGCACAGATACGCAGTATTTT
CASGTRSTDTQYF
>few|TRBV13|-|TRBJ2-7
TGTGCCAGCAGCTTAGGCTCCGACCCAGAGCAGTACTTC
CASSLGSDPEQYF
>many|TRBV6-1|TRBD1|TRBJ2-2
TGTGCCAGCAGCCAGACAGGGATCACCGGGGAGCTGTTTTTT
CASSQTGITGELFF
>few|TRBV7-2|-|TRBJ2-6
TGTGCCAGCAGCCCAGTATCGGGGGCCAACGTCCTGACTTTC
CASSPVSGANVLTF
>many|TRBV6-6|-|TRBJ2-7
TGTGCCAGCAGTTCCTCCGGACTCCTAACCTACGAGCAGTACTTC
CASSSSGLLTYEQYF
>-|TRBV6-2/TRBV6-3|TRBD1|TRBJ2-1
TGTGCCAGCAGAGGACCCGGGACAGGGGCGAATGAGCAGTTCTTC
CASRGPGTGANEQFF
>many|TRBV2|-|TRBJ1-3
TGTGCCAGCAGTGTTGGGGCGATCTCTGGAAACACCATATATTTT
CASSVGAISGNTIYF
>few|TRBV20-1|TRBD2|TRBJ2-7
TGCAGTGCTCGGGAGGGCCTCTCCTACGAGCAGTACTTC
CSAREGLSYEQYF